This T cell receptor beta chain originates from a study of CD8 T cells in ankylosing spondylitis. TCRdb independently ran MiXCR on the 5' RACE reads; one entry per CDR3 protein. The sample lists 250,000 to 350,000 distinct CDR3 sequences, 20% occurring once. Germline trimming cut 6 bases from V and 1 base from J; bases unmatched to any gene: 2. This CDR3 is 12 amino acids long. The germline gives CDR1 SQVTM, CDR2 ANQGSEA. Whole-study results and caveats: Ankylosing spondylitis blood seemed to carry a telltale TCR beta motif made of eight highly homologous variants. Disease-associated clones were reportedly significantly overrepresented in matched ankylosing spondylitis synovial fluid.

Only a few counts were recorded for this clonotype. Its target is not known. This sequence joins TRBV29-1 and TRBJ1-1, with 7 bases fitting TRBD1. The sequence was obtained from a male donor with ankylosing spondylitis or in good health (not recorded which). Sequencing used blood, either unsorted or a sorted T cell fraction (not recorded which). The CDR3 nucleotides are TGCAGCGTAGGGGGCACGAACACTGAAGCTTTCTTT. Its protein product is CSVGGTNTEAFF.